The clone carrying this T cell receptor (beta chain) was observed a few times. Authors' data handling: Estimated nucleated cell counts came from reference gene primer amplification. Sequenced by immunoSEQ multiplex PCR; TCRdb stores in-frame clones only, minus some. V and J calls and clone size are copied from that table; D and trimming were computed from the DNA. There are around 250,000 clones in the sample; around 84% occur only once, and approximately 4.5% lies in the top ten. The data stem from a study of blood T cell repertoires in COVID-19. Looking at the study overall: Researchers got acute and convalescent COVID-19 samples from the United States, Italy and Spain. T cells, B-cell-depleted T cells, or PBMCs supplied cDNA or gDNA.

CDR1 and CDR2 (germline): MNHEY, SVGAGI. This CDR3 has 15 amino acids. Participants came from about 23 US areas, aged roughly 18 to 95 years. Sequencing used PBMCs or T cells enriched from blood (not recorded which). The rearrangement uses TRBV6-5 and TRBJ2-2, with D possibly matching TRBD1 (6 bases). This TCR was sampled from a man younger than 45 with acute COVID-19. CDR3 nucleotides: TGTGCGACAGGAGGTCGACTAACGAACACCGGGGAGCTGTTTTTT. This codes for CATGGRLTNTGELFF.